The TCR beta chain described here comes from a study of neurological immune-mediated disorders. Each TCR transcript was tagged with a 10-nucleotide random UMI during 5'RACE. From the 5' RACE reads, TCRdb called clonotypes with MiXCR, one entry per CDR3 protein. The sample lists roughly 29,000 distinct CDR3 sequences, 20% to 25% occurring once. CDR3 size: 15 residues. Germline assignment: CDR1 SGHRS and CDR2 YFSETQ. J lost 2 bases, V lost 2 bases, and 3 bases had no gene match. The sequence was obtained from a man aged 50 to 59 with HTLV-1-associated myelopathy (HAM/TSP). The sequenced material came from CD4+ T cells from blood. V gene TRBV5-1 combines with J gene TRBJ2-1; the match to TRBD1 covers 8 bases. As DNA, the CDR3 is TGCGCCAGCAGCTTCCAGGGGGCCCCCTACAATGAGCAGTTCTTC. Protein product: CASSFQGAPYNEQFF.